This T cell receptor beta chain appears in the sequencing data of a study of blood T cell repertoires in COVID-19. Study as a whole: In each case, the material was cDNA or gDNA derived from T cells, B-cell-depleted T cells, or PBMCs.

This CDR3 has 19 amino acids. V lost 2 bases to trimming and J lost 3 bases, with 26 bases between them. CDR1 is SGHVS and CDR2 is FQNEAQ in the germline V gene. Original processing methods: Reference gene primer amplification in the assay estimated nucleated cell counts. TCRdb keeps only in-frame clones here, not all; method: immunoSEQ multiplex PCR. That table is the source of V, J and clone size, and D and trimming were worked out from the DNA. The data contain roughly 110,000 clones, roughly 85% of them singletons. The TCR comes from a woman aged 60 to 75 with COVID-19, enrolled during active disease. The source material was peripheral blood. This sequence joins TRBV7-8 and TRBJ2-7; tentative D call: TRBD1 (6 bases). The CDR3 sequence: CASSLRAGTPIRRNYEQYF. For the CDR3, the DNA is TGTGCCAGCAGCTTACGGGCCGGGACACCTATACGCCGGAACTACGAGCAGTACTTC.